These 5 T cell receptor beta chains originate from one sample sequenced in a study of early T cells in non-severe SARS-CoV-2 infection. TCRdb itself ran the 5' RACE reads through MiXCR, one entry per CDR3 protein. The data contain tens of thousands of distinct CDR3 sequences, roughly 4.5% of them singletons. Source material: whole blood. The receptors come from an adult who was a healthcare worker with PCR-confirmed SARS-CoV-2 infection or an uninfected control (not recorded which).

This clonotype appeared many times. This chain connects TRBV29-1 to TRBJ1-1; weak D call: TRBD1 (6 bases). V dropped 7 bases and J dropped 6 bases, with 18 bases sitting between them. Germline CDR1 and CDR2: SQVTM and ANQGSEA. The CDR3 has 13 residues. The CDR3 spells CSASNLQGSEAFF. As DNA, the CDR3 is TGCAGCGCCTCAAACCTACAGGGCTCTGAAGCTTTCTTT.

This clonotype was counted at least ten times. The V call is TRBV3-1, the J call TRBJ2-2, with D unclear. Germline loops: CDR1 LGHDT, CDR2 YNNKEL (reference sequence). The V gene lost 4 bases and the J gene lost 6 bases, with 12 bases spanning the gap. CDR3 length: 14 residues. The CDR3 coding sequence is TGTGCCAGCAGCCGGGCTATTAGAGCCGGGGAGCTGTTTTTT. Its translation is CASSRAIRAGELFF.

Many counts were recorded for this clonotype. The chain couples TRBV5-1 to TRBJ2-7, with 9 bases fitting TRBD2. The germline V gene encodes CDR1 SGHRS and CDR2 YFSETQ. J was trimmed by 6 bases and V by 1 base; bases with no gene match: 8. The CDR3 runs 15 residues. The CDR3 spells CASSLSLAGAAEQYF. The CDR3 region has the DNA TGCGCCAGCAGCTTGTCTTTAGCGGGGGCGGCCGAGCAGTACTTC.

This clonotype was seen more than once but under ten times. V usage is TRBV10-3 and J usage is TRBJ2-5; TRBD1 matches 8 bases. The length of the CDR3 is 17 residues. Germline trimming cut 5 bases from V and 4 bases from J; bases unmatched to any gene: 15. Germline V CDR1 and CDR2: ENHRY, SYGVKD. CDR3 region: CAISWGPRQGLGETQYF. DNA of the CDR3: TGTGCCATCAGTTGGGGCCCAAGACAGGGGCTCGGAGAGACCCAGTACTTC.

This clonotype was counted a few times. This chain joins TRBV5-8 and TRBJ2-5; no firm D call. This CDR3 contains 16 residues. Germline V gene data show CDR1 as SGHTS and CDR2 as YDEGEE. Trimming removed 0 bases at V and 3 bases at J, with 15 bases between. The DNA for the CDR3 is TGTGCCAGCAGCTTGGGGCACACTCAGGTAGAAGAGACCCAGTACTTC. This sequence encodes CASSLGHTQVEETQYF.